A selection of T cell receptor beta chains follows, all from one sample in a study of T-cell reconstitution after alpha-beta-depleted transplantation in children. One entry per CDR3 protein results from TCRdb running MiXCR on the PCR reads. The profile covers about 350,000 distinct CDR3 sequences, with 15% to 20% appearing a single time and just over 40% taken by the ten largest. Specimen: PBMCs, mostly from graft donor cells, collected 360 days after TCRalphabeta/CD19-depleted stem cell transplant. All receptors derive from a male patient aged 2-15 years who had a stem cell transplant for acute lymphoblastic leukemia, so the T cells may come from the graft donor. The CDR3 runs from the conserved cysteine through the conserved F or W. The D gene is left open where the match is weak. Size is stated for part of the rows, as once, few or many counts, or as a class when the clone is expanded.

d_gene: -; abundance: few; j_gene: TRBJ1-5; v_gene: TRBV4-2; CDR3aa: CASSQGYQSNQPQHF; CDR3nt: TGTGCCAGCAGCCAAGGTTATCAGAGCAATCAGCCCCAGCATTTT
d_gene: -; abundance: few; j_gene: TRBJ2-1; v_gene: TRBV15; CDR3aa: CATSRDLGGSYNEQFF; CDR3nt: TGTGCCACCAGCAGAGATTTGGGGGGTTCCTACAATGAGCAGTTCTTC
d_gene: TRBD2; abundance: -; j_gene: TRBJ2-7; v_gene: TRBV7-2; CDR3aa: CASSFTRIRGSSYEQYF; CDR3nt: TGTGCCAGCAGCTTCACGAGGATACGCGGGAGTAGTTACGAGCAGTACTTC
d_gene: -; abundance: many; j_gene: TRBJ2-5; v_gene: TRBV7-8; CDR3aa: CASSLRPEGRGIQETQYF; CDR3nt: TGTGCCAGCAGCTTAAGGCCGGAGGGACGGGGGATACAAGAGACCCAGTACTTC
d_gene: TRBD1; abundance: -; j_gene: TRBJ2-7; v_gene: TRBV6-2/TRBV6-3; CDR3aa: CASRSGQMKRYEQYF; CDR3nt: TGTGCCAGCAGGTCGGGACAGATGAAGCGCTACGAGCAGTACTTC
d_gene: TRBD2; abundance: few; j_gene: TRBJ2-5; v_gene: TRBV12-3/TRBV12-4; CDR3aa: CASSRRLAGLQETQYF; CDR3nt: TGTGCCAGCAGTCGTAGACTAGCGGGGCTCCAAGAGACCCAGTACTTC
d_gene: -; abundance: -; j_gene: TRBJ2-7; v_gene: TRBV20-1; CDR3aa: CSARDLRSPVHEQYF; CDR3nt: TGCAGTGCTAGAGATCTCAGGTCTCCCGTCCACGAGCAGTACTTC
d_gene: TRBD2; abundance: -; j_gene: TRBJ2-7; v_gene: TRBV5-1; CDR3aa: CASSLTPPSGRAGVHEQYF; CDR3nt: TGCGCCAGCAGCTTGACTCCGCCTAGCGGGAGGGCCGGGGTACACGAGCAGTACTTC
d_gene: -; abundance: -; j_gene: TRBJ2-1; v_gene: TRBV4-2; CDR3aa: CASSQDPGAPYNEQFF; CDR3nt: TGTGCCAGCAGCCAAGATCCCGGGGCCCCCTACAATGAGCAGTTCTTC
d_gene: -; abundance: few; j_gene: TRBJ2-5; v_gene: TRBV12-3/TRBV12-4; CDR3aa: CASSKKGLVVGETQYF; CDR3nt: TGTGCCAGCAGTAAAAAGGGGTTGGTAGTGGGAGAGACCCAGTACTTC
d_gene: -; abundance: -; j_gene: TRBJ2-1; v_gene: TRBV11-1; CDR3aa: CASSRDSRFYNEQFF; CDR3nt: TGTGCCAGCAGCCGCGATAGTCGGTTCTACAATGAGCAGTTCTTC
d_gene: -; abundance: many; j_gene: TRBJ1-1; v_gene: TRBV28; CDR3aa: CASSLWGPETEAFF; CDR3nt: TGTGCCAGCAGTTTGTGGGGGCCGGAGACTGAAGCTTTCTTT
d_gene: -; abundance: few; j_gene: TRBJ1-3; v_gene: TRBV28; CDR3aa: CASRYLDSGNTIYF; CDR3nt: TGTGCCAGCAGGTATTTGGACTCTGGAAACACCATATATTTT
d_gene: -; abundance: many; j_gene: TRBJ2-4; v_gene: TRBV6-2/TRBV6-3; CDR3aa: CASSVAKNIQYF; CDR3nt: TGTGCCAGTTCAGTAGCCAAAAACATTCAGTACTTC
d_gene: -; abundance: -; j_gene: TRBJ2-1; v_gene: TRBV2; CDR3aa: CASSPRTSYNEQFF; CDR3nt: TGTGCCAGCAGTCCCCGGACGTCTTACAATGAGCAGTTCTTC
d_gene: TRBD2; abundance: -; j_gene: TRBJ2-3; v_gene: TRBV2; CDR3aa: CASCLSPSGTTDTQYF; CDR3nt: TGTGCCAGCTGCCTGAGTCCTAGCGGGACTACAGATACGCAGTATTTT
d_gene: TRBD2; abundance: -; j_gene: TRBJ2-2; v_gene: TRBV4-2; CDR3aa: CASSQGAGVAGELFF; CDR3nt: TGTGCCAGCAGCCAAGGAGCGGGAGTGGCCGGGGAGCTGTTTTTT
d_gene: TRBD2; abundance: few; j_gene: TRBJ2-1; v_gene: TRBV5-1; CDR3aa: CASSPGTRSFRNEQFF; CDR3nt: TGCGCCAGCAGCCCCGGGACTAGAAGTTTTCGGAATGAGCAGTTCTTC
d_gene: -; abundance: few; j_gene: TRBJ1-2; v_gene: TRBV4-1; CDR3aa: CASSQGSRGYGYTF; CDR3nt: TGCGCCAGCAGCCAGGGGTCGAGAGGCTATGGCTACACCTTC
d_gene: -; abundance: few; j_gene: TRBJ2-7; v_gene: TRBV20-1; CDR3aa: CSARLRGWNYEQYF; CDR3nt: TGCAGTGCTAGACTACGGGGGTGGAATTACGAGCAGTACTTC
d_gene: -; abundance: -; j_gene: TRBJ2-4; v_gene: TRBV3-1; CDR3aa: CASSEGIRKNIQYF; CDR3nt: TGTGCCAGCAGCGAAGGGATCCGAAAAAACATTCAGTACTTC
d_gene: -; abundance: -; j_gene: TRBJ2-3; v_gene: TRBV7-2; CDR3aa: CASSALLRGFTDTQYF; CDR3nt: TGTGCCAGCAGCGCTCTGCTTAGAGGGTTCACAGATACGCAGTATTTT
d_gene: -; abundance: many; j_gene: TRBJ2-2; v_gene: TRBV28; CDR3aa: CASSLMNGELFF; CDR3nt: TGTGCCAGCAGTTTAATGAACGGGGAGCTGTTTTTT
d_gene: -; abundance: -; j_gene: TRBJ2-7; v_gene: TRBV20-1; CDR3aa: CSASQRAYEQYF; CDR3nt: TGCAGTGCTTCTCAGAGGGCTTACGAGCAGTACTTC
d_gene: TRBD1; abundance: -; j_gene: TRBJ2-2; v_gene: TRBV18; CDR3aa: CASSPRQGSNTGELFF; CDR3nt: TGTGCCAGCTCACCTAGACAGGGGTCGAACACCGGGGAGCTGTTTTTT
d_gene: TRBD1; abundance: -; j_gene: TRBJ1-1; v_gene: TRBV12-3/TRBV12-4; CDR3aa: CASSTDTGATEAFF; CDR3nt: TGTGCCAGCAGTACCGACACAGGGGCCACTGAAGCTTTCTTT
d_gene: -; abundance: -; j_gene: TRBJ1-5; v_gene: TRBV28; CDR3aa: CATRLGRGPQHF; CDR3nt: TGTGCCACCAGGTTGGGTCGAGGGCCCCAGCATTTT
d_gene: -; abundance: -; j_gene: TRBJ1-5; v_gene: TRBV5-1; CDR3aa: CASSLAGSSNQPQHF; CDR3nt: TGCGCCAGCAGCTTGGCCGGTAGTAGCAATCAGCCCCAGCATTTT
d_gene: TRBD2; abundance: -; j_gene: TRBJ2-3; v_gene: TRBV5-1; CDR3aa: CASSSGLAGRLASTDTQYF; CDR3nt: TGCGCCAGCAGCTCGGGACTAGCGGGACGCCTCGCTAGCACAGATACGCAGTATTTT
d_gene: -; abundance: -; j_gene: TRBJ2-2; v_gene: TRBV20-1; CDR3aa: CSARRDTGELFF; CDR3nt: TGCAGTGCCCGACGGGACACCGGGGAGCTGTTTTTT
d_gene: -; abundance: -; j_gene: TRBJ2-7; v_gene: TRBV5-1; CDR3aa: CASSLETGPYEQYF; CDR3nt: TGCGCCAGCAGCTTGGAAACAGGCCCCTACGAGCAGTACTTC